Listed below are T cell receptor beta chains from one sample, sequenced in a study of tumor and adjacent non-tumor tissue in lung cancer. TCRdb re-called the multiplex PCR reads through MiXCR, storing one row per CDR3 protein. The table lists about 85,000 distinct CDR3 sequences, roughly three fifths of them singletons. Sample: lung tumor tissue. The origin of the receptors is a man between 65 and 79 years old with non-small cell lung cancer. CDR3s include the opening cysteine and the closing phenylalanine or tryptophan. A D gene is named only where the DNA matches it firmly. Clone size is given for some rows only: seen once, a few or many times, or a class if the clone is expanded.

>TRBJ2-3|17|TRBD2|TRBV4-1|many
TGCGCCAGCAGCCCCCCTTTAGCGGGAGGGTTCACAGATACGCAGTATTTT
CASSPPLAGGFTDTQYF
>TRBJ1-4|17|-|TRBV4-2|-
TGTGCTAGCAGCCAAGGGACACAGCATGCAACTAATGGAAAACTGTTTTTT
CASSQGTQHATNGKLFF
>TRBJ1-1|15|-|TRBV2|few
TGTGCCAGCAGTGATATGGGGGCCAGGGGCACTGAAGCTTTCTTT
CASSDMGARGTEAFF
>TRBJ2-1|14|-|TRBV28|-
TGTGCCAGCAGTACGCCGACGCTAGGGACTGAGCAGTTCTTC
CASSTPTLGTEQFF
>TRBJ2-3|15|-|TRBV11-2|few
TGTACCAGCAGTCAAACCGACGGAGTCACAGATACGCAGTATTTT
CTSSQTDGVTDTQYF
>TRBJ1-1|13|-|TRBV10-3|-
TGTGCCATCAGTAGAGGAGGAAACACTGAAGCTTTCTTT
CAISRGGNTEAFF
>TRBJ2-5|14|TRBD1|TRBV11-2|-
TGTGCCAGCAGTCCTGGACAGGCGAAAGAGACCCAGTGCTTC
CASSPGQAKETQCF
>TRBJ2-1|15|-|TRBV12-3/TRBV12-4|-
TGTGCCAGCAGTACCCGGGACGGTCATCACAATGGGCAGTTCTTC
CASSTRDGHHNGQFF
>TRBJ2-1|14|-|TRBV29-1|many
TGCAGCGTTGCGGGCAGCCTCTCCTACAATGAGCAGTTCTTC
CSVAGSLSYNEQFF
>TRBJ1-5|12|-|TRBV19|few
TGTGCCAGTAGTAATTGGGATCAGCCCCAGCATTTT
CASSNWDQPQHF
>TRBJ2-5|15|-|TRBV5-1|-
TGCGCCAGCACCCCAGGGGCAGCGTACCAAGAGACCCAGTACTTC
CASTPGAAYQETQYF
>TRBJ1-5|16|TRBD1|TRBV11-2|medium-sized
TGTGCCAGCAGCCCCTCTGGGACAGCGCGCAATCAGCCCCAGCATTTT
CASSPSGTARNQPQHF
>TRBJ2-3|18|TRBD2|TRBV6-1|once
TGTGCCAGGAGTATCCGGAGTAGCGGGTTCTCTAGTACAGATACGCAGTATTTT
CARSIRSSGFSSTDTQYF
>TRBJ2-2|15|TRBD1|TRBV7-3|-
TGTGCCAGCAGCCCTGGACAGGGGCGCGACGGGGAGCTGTTTTTT
CASSPGQGRDGELFF
>TRBJ2-5|14|-|TRBV14|many
TGTGCCAGCAGCTACAGCCAGGGGAGGGGGACCCAGTACTTC
CASSYSQGRGTQYF
>TRBJ1-1|15|-|TRBV28|-
TGTGCCGGCAGTTTCCCCGTGGGAGGGAGGACTGAAGCTTTCTTT
CAGSFPVGGRTEAFF
>TRBJ2-7|14|-|TRBV11-2|-
TGTGCCAGCAACCCAAGGTCAGGGGGGTACGAGCAGTACTTC
CASNPRSGGYEQYF
>TRBJ1-4|15|TRBD1|TRBV9|-
TGTGCCAGCAGCGCAGGTCACAGGGGGCACGAAAAACTGTTTTTT
CASSAGHRGHEKLFF
>TRBJ1-3|14|-|TRBV12-3/TRBV12-4|-
TGTGCCAGCAGTTTCGGTGTAATCGAAGACACCATATATTTT
CASSFGVIEDTIYF
>TRBJ2-3|12|-|TRBV12-3/TRBV12-4|few
TGTGTCAGCAGTCCCCATGCAGATACGCAGTATTTT
CVSSPHADTQYF
>TRBJ2-6|17|TRBD2|TRBV6-1|-
TGTGCAAACAGTGAAGGACCGGGGGGCTCTGGGGCCAACGTCCTGACTTTC
CANSEGPGGSGANVLTF
>TRBJ2-2|13|-|TRBV11-2|-
TGTGCCAGCAGTCCACAGGGGAGCGGGGAGCTGCTATTT
CASSPQGSGELLF
>TRBJ2-3|13|TRBD2|TRBV7-3|few
TGTGCCAGCAGCCCTCAGCCGGGGGGGACGCAGTATTTT
CASSPQPGGTQYF
>TRBJ2-3|15|TRBD2|TRBV10-3|many
TGTGCCATCAGCTTAGCGGGAGGAGGAAAAGATACGCAGTATTTT
CAISLAGGGKDTQYF
>TRBJ1-2|11|-|TRBV7-9|many
TGTGCCAGCAGCTTAGGAGATGGCTACACCTTC
CASSLGDGYTF
>TRBJ2-7|16|-|TRBV15|-
TGTGCAACCAGCAGACAGAGGAGCGATAGGTCCTACGAGCAGTACTTC
CATSRQRSDRSYEQYF
>TRBJ2-3|16|-|TRBV11-2|-
TGTGCCAGTAGCTTAGGCCATCGGGGAGGCGCAGGTACGCAGTATTTT
CASSLGHRGGAGTQYF
>TRBJ2-7|14|-|TRBV6-5|-
TGTGCCAGTAGGAGACTAACGGGAGACTACGAGCAGTACTTC
CASRRLTGDYEQYF